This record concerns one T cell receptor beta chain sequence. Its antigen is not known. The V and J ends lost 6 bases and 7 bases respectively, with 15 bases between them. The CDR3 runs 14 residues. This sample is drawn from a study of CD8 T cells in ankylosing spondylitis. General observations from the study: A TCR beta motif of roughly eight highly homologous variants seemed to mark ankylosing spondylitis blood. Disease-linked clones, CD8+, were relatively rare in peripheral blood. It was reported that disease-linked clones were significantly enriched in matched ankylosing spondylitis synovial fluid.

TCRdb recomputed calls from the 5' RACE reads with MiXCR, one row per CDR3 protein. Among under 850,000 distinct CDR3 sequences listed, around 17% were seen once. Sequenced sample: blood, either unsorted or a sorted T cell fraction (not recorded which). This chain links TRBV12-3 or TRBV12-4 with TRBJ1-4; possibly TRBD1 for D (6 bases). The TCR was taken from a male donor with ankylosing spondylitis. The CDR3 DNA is TGTGCCAGCAGAGGGGGATTGCGGGTTGAAAAACTGTTTTTT. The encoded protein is CASRGGLRVEKLFF.